One sample yielded the 8 T cell receptor beta chains listed below, sequenced in a study. TCRdb itself ran the 5' RACE reads through MiXCR, one entry per CDR3 protein. The data hold about 62,000 distinct CDR3 sequences, with nearly 30% observed a single time. The sequenced sample was tumor-infiltrating naive CD4+ T cells sorted from the breast tumor. Subset defined: naive CD4+ T cells, CD4+CD45RA+CD25-. These receptors were obtained from a female donor with breast cancer.

The gene calls are TRBV4-2 and TRBJ2-7; a possible D gene is TRBD1 (5 bases). Germline V gene lookup returns CDR1 LGHNA and CDR2 YNFKEQ. V dropped 4 bases and J dropped 3 bases, with 19 bases sitting between them. The CDR3 loop spans 16 amino acids. CDR3 coding DNA: TGTGCCAGCAGCCCCACCACCACAGGAACCCACTACGAGCAGTACTTC. This translates into CASSPTTTGTHYEQYF.

The rearrangement joins TRBV6-1 to TRBJ2-7, with D perhaps matching TRBD2 (6 bases). Germline assignment: CDR1 MNHNS and CDR2 SASEGT. With 7 bases removed from V and 7 bases from J, the gap between germline ends came to 20 bases. The CDR3 sequence is 14 residues long. Written as DNA, the CDR3 is TGTGCCAGCATTGCGGGGAGCGAGGTTGGGGAGCAGTACTTC. This codes for CASIAGSEVGEQYF.

This clonotype came up once. The chain has TRBV15 and TRBJ2-7, with D perhaps matching TRBD2 (5 bases). The CDR3 is made up of 14 amino acids. Germline CDR1 and CDR2: LNHNV and YYDKDF (reference sequence). V was cut by 6 bases and J by 0 bases, with 12 bases left in between. CDR3: CATSTRADSYEQYF. In DNA, the CDR3 is TGTGCCACCAGTACGCGGGCGGACTCCTACGAGCAGTACTTC. The complete variable domain, with remaining parts taken from reference TRBV15 and TRBJ2-7, reads DAMVIQNPRYQVTQFGKPVTLSCSQTLNHNVMYWYQQKSSQAPKLLFHYYDKDFNNEADTPDNFQSRRPNTSFCFLDIRSPGLGDTAMYLCATSTRADSYEQYFGPGTRLTVT.

This CDR3 reads CASSSFRDTQYF. Here the CDR3 DNA reads TGTGCCAGCAGCTCATTCAGAGATACGCAGTATTTT. The chain recombines TRBV7-2 with TRBJ2-3, with D hard to call. Germline V gene sequence: CDR1 SGHTA, CDR2 FQGNSA. This CDR3 contains 12 residues. Trimming shortened V by 4 bases and J by 5 bases, and 7 bases separated the two germline ends. Supplemented by reference TRBV7-2 and TRBJ2-3, the full variable domain reads GAGVSQSPSNKVTEKGKDVELRCDPISGHTALYWYRQSLGQGLEFLIYFQGNSAPDKSGLPSDRFSAERTGGSVSTLTIQRTQQEDSAVYLCASSSFRDTQYFGPGTRLTVL.

The CDR3 bases are TGTGCCAGCAGCCAGGTAGGCGCAGATACGCAGTATTTT. Protein: CASSQVGADTQYF. The genes are TRBV3-1 and TRBJ2-3, with D uncertain. CDR1 LGHDT and CDR2 YNNKEL come from the germline V gene (reference sequence). This CDR3 contains 13 residues. Trimming shortened V by 3 bases and J by 4 bases, and 8 bases separated the two germline ends.

The chain joins TRBV28 to TRBJ1-2, with D perhaps TRBD1 (6 bases). Germline loops: CDR1 MDHEN, CDR2 SYDVKM. The V gene lost 8 bases and the J gene lost 7 bases, with 23 bases spanning the gap. This CDR3 region has 15 residues. CDR3 loop: CASGNFQRGQAGYTF. CDR3 DNA: TGTGCCAGCGGCAACTTCCAACGGGGACAAGCTGGCTACACCTTC.

This clonotype showed up many times. The V gene is TRBV4-1, the J gene TRBJ2-3; the D gene is possibly TRBD2 (6 bases). Deletions cut 4 bases from V and 5 bases from J, with 16 bases between. The CDR3 totals 15 residues. Germline V gene sequence: CDR1 MGHRA, CDR2 YSYEKL. The CDR3 nucleotides are TGCGCCAGCAGCCCGGGACTCACTCGGGGAGATACGCAGTATTTT. As protein: CASSPGLTRGDTQYF.

The chain couples TRBV7-9 to TRBJ2-1; TRBD2 aligns across 12 bases. V lost 5 bases and J lost 7; bases outside the gene matches: 6. The germline gives CDR1 SEHNR, CDR2 FQNEAQ (reference sequence). The CDR3 sequence is 15 residues long. The CDR3 is CASSPTSGSGNEQFF. CDR3 DNA sequence: TGTGCCAGCAGCCCGACTAGCGGGAGTGGTAATGAGCAGTTCTTC.